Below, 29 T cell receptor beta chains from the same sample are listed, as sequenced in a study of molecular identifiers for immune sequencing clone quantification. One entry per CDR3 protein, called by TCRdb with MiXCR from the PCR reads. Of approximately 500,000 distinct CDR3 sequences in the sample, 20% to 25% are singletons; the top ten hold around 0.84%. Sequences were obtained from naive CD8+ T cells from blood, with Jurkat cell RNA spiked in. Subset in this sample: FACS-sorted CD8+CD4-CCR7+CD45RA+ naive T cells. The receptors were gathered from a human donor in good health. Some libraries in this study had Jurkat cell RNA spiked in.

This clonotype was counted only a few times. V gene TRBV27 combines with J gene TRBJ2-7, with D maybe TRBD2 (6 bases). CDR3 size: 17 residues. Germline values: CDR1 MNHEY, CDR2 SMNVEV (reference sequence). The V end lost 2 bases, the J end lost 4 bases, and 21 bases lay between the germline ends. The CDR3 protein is CASSLIGVGSGWYEQYF. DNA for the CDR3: TGTGCCAGCAGTTTAATTGGGGTCGGGAGCGGGTGGTACGAGCAGTACTTC.

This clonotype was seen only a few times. CDR3 sequence: CASSYPGPTGAFF. DNA of the CDR3: TGTGCCAGCAGTTACCCCGGGCCCACGGGGGCTTTCTTT. This rearrangement joins TRBV28 to TRBJ1-1; D is ambiguous. With 4 bases removed from V and 11 bases from J, the gap between germline ends came to 17 bases. Germline CDR1 is MDHEN and CDR2 is SYDVKM. The CDR3 sequence is 13 residues long. Full variable domain (missing parts from reference TRBV28 and TRBJ1-1): DVKVTQSSRYLVKRTGEKVFLECVQDMDHENMFWYRQDPGLGLRLIYFSYDVKMKEKGDIPEGYSVSREKKERFSLILESASTNQTSMYLCASSYPGPTGAFFGQGTRLTVV.

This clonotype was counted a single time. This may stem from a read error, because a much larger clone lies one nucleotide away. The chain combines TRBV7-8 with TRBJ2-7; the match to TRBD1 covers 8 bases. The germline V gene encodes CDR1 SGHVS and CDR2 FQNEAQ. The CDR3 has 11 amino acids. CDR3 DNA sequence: TGTGCCTGCAGCTTCGGACAGGGATGGGACTTC. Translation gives CACSFGQGWDF.

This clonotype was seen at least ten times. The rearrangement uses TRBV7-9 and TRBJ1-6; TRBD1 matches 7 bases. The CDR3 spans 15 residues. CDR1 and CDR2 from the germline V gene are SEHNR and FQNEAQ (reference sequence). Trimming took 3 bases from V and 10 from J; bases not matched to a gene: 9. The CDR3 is CASSFGQEAGSPLHF. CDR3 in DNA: TGTGCCAGCAGCTTCGGACAGGAGGCTGGCTCACCCCTCCACTTT.

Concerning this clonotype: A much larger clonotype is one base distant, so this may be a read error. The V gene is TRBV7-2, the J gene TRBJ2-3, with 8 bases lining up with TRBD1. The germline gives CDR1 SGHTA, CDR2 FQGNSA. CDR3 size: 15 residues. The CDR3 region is CAGSLGQGYTDTQYF. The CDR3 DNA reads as TGTGCCGGCAGCTTAGGACAGGGATACACAGATACGCAGTATTTT.

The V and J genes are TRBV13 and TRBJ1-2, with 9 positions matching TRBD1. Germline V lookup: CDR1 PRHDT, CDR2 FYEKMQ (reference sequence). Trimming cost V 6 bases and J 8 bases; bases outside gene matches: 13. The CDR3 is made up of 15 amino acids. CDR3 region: CASSLSQGQGSGYTF. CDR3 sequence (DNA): TGTGCCAGCAGTCTATCCCAGGGACAGGGAAGCGGCTACACCTTC.

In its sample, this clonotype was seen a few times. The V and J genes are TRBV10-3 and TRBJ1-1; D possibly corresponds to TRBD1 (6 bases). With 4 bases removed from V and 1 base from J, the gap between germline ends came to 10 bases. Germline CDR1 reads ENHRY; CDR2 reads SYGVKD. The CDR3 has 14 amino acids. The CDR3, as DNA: TGTGCCATCAGTGGGGGACACCAGAACACTGAAGCTTTCTTT. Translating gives CAISGGHQNTEAFF.

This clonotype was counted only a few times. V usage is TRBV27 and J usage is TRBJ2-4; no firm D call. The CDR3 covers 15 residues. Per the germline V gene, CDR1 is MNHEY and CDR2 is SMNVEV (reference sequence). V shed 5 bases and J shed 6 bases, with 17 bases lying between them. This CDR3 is CASSPWEGQLNIQYF. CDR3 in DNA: TGTGCCAGCAGTCCGTGGGAAGGTCAGCTAAACATTCAGTACTTC.

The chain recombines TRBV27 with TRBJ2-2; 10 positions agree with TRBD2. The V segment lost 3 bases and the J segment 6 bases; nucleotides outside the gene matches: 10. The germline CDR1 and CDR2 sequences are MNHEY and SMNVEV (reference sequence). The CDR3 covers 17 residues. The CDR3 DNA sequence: TGTGCCAGCAGTTTTCTAGCGGGAGATTGGTTATCCGGGGAGCTGTTTTTT. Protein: CASSFLAGDWLSGELFF.

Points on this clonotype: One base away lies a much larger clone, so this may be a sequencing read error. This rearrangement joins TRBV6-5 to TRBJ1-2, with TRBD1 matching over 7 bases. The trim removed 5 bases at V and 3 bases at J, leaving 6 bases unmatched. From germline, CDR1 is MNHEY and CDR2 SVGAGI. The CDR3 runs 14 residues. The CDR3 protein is CASSLTGSDYGYTF. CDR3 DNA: TGTGCCAGCAGTCTGACAGGGTCCGACTATGGCTACACCTTC.

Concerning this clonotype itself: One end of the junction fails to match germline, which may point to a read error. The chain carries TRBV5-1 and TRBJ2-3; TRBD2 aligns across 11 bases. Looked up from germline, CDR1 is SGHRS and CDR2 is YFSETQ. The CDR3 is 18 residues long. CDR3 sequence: CASSLALAGGTSTDMQYF. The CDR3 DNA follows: TGCGCCAGCAGCTTGGCGCTAGCGGGAGGTACTAGCACAGATATGCAGTATTTT.

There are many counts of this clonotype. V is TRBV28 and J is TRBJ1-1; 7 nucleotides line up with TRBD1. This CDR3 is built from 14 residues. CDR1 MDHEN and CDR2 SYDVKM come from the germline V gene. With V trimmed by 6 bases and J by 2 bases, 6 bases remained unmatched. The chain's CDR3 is CASSLDRPNTEAFF. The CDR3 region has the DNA TGTGCCAGCAGCCTGGACAGGCCCAACACTGAAGCTTTCTTT. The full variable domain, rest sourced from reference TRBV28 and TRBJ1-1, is DVKVTQSSRYLVKRTGEKVFLECVQDMDHENMFWYRQDPGLGLRLIYFSYDVKMKEKGDIPEGYSVSREKKERFSLILESASTNQTSMYLCASSLDRPNTEAFFGQGTRLTVV.

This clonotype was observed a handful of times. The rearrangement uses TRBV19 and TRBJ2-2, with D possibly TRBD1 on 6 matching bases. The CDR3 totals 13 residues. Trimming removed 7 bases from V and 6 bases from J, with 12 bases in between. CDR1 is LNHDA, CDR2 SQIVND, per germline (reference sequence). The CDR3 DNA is TGTGCCAGTACCACAGGGTTCGCCGGGGAGCTGTTTTTT. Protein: CASTTGFAGELFF. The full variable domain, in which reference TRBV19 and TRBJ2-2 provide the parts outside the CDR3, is DGGITQSPKYLFRKEGQNVTLSCEQNLNHDAMYWYRQDPGQGLRLIYYSQIVNDFQKGDIAEGYSVSREKKESFPLTVTSAQKNPTAFYLCASTTGFAGELFFGEGSRLTVL.

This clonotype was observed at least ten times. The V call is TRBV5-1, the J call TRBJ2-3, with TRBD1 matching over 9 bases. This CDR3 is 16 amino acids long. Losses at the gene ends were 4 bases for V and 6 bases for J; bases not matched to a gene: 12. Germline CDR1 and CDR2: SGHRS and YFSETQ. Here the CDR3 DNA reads TGCGCCAGCAGCCCCAGGGGACAGGGCAATATGGATACGCAGTATTTT. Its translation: CASSPRGQGNMDTQYF.

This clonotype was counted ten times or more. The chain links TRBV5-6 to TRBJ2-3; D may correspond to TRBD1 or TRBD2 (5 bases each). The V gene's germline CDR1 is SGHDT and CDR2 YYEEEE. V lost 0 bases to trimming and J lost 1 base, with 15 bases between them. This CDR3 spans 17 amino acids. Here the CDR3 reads CASSLDWGNVGTDTQYF. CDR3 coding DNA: TGTGCCAGCAGCTTGGATTGGGGGAACGTGGGCACAGATACGCAGTATTTT.

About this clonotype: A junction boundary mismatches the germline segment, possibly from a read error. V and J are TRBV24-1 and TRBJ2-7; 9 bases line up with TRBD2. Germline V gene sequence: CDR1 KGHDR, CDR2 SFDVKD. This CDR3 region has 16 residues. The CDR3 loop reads CATSDLKTSGIYEQCF. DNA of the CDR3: TGTGCCACCAGTGACCTGAAGACTAGCGGAATCTACGAGCAGTGCTTC.

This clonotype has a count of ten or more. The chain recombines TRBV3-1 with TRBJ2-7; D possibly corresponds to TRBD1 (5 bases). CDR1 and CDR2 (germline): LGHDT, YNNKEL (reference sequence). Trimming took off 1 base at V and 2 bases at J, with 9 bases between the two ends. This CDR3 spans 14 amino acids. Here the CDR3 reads CASSQAGSAYEQYF. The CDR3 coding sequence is TGTGCCAGCAGCCAAGCAGGGTCAGCCTACGAGCAGTACTTC.

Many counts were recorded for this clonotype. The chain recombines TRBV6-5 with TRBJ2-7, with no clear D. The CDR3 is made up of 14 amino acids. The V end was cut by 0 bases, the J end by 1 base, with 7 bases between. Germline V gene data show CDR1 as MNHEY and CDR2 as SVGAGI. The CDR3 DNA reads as TGTGCCAGCAGTTACTCTCGGGTTTCCTACGAGCAGTACTTC. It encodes CASSYSRVSYEQYF.

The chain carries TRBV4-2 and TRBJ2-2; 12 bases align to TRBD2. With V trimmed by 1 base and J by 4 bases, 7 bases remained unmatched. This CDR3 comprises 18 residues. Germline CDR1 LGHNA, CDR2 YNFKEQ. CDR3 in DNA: TGTGCCAGCAGCCAAGTTCTAGCGGGGGGGCGGGGCACCGGGGAGCTGTTTTTT. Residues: CASSQVLAGGRGTGELFF.

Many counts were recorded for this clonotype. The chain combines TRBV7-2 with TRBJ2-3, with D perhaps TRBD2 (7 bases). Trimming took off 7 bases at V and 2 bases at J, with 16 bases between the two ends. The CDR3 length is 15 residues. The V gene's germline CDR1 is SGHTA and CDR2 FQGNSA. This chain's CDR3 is CASNPWAGATDTQYF. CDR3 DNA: TGTGCCAGCAATCCATGGGCGGGGGCCACAGATACGCAGTATTTT. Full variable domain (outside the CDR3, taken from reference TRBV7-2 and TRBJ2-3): GAGVSQSPSNKVTEKGKDVELRCDPISGHTALYWYRQSLGQGLEFLIYFQGNSAPDKSGLPSDRFSAERTGGSVSTLTIQRTQQEDSAVYLCASNPWAGATDTQYFGPGTRLTVL.

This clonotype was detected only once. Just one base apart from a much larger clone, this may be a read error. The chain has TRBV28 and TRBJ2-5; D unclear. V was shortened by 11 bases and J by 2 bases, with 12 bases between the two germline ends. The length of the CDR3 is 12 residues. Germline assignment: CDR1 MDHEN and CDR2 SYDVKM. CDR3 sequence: CAPIGRQETQYF. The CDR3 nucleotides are TGTGCCCCGATAGGGCGGCAAGAGACCCAGTACTTC.

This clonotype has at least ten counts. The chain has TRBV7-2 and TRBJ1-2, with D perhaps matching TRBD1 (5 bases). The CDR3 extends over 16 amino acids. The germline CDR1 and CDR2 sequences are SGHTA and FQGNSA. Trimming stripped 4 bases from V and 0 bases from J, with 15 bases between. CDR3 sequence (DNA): TGTGCCAGCAGCTCCATTCCAGAACAGGCTAACTATGGCTACACCTTC. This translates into CASSSIPEQANYGYTF.

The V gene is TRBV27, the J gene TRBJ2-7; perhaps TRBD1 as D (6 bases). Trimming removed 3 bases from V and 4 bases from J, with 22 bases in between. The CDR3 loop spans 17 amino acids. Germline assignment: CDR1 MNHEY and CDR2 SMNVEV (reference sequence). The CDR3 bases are TGTGCCAGCAGTTTTTCTAACTCCCGGGACACGTCTTACGAGCAGTACTTC. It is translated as CASSFSNSRDTSYEQYF.

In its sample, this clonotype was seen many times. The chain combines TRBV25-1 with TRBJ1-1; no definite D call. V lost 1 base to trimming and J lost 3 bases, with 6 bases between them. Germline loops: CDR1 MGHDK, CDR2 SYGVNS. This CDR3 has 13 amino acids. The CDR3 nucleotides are TGTGCCAGCAGTGAATCTACTTACACTGAAGCTTTCTTT. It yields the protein CASSESTYTEAFF.

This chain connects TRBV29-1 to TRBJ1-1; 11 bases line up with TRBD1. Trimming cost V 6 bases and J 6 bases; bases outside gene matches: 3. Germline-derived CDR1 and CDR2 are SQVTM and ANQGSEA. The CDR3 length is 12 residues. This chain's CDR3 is CSVGTGGAEAFF. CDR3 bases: TGCAGCGTAGGGACAGGGGGGGCTGAAGCTTTCTTT.

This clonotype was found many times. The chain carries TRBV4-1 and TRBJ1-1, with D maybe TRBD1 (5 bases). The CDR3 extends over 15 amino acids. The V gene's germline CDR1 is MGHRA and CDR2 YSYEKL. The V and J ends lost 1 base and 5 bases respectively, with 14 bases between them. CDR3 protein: CASSQAMGGGTEAFF. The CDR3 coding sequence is TGCGCCAGCAGCCAAGCAATGGGGGGAGGGACTGAAGCTTTCTTT.

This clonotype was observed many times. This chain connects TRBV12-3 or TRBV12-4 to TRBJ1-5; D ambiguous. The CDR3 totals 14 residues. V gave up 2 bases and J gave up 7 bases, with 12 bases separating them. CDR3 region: CASSLTSRRQPQHF. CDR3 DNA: TGTGCCAGCAGTTTAACAAGTCGGCGGCAGCCCCAGCATTTT.

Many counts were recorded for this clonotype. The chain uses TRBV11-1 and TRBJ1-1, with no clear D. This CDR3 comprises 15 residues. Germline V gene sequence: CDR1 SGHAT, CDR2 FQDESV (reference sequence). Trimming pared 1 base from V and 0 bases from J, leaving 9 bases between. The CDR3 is CASSLEGGMNTEAFF. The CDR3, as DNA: TGTGCCAGCAGCTTAGAGGGAGGGATGAACACTGAAGCTTTCTTT.

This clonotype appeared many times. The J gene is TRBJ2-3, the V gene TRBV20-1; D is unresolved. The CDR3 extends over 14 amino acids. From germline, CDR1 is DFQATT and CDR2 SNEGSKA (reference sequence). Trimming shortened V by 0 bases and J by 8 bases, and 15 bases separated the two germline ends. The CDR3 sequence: CSARDLWSHGTQYF. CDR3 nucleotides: TGCAGTGCTAGAGATCTTTGGTCTCATGGTACGCAGTATTTT.